Shown below are 9 T cell receptor beta chains from a single sample sequenced in a study of prognosis after radiotherapy for stage I lung cancer. Genomic DNA was the source, and TCR beta CDR3 was amplified from it by two-round multiplex PCR. First-round PCR amplification was performed with primers specific to each TRBV and TRBJ gene. TCRdb called the multiplex PCR reads again in MiXCR, with one record for every CDR3 protein. The sample has roughly 26,000 distinct CDR3 sequences, approximately 29% seen once. Sequencing was performed on PBMCs, taken before or after stereotactic body radiation therapy (not recorded which). Receptors originate from a donor over 45 with non-small cell lung cancer.

The chain recombines TRBV3-1 with TRBJ2-2; a possible D gene is TRBD1 (5 bases). Looked up from germline, CDR1 is LGHDT and CDR2 is YNNKEL (reference sequence). The CDR3 contains 13 residues. Trimming took off 4 bases at V and 5 bases at J, with 8 bases between the two ends. The DNA for the CDR3 is TGTGCCAGCAGCCGTCAGGGAACCGGGGAGCTGTTTTTT. Translated: CASSRQGTGELFF. Supplemented by reference TRBV3-1 and TRBJ2-2, the full variable domain reads DTAVSQTPKYLVTQMGNDKSIKCEQNLGHDTMYWYKQDSKKFLKIMFSYNNKELIINETVPNRFSPKSPDKAHLNLHINSLELGDSAVYFCASSRQGTGELFFGEGSRLTVL.

This clonotype occurred many times. This rearrangement joins TRBV20-1 to TRBJ1-1; no clear D. The V end lost 0 bases, the J end lost 1 base, and 6 bases lay between the germline ends. Germline CDR1 is DFQATT and CDR2 is SNEGSKA (reference sequence). The CDR3 extends over 13 amino acids. CDR3 sequence (DNA): TGCAGTGCTAGAGACAGGTCGAACACTGAAGCTTTCTTT. It codes for CSARDRSNTEAFF.

This clonotype has a count of ten or more. The rearrangement joins TRBV5-6 to TRBJ2-3; 14 bases align to TRBD2. The CDR3 consists of 16 residues. J gave up 5 bases and V 4 bases, and 6 bases lay outside the gene matches. Germline loops: CDR1 SGHDT, CDR2 YYEEEE. The CDR3 nucleotides read TGTGCCAGCAGCCCGACTAGCGGGGGGGCGGTAGATACGCAGTATTTT. Translated: CASSPTSGGAVDTQYF.

This clonotype is large by share. The rearrangement links TRBV19 to TRBJ1-1; tentative D call: TRBD2 (5 bases). TRBJ2-7 matches the DNA end more closely, so the J call is doubtful. The CDR3 has 14 residues. The germline V gene encodes CDR1 LNHDA and CDR2 SQIVND (reference sequence). CDR3 protein: CASSVKSGMREQYF. DNA of the CDR3: TGTGCCAGTAGTGTAAAGTCCGGGATGAGGGAGCAGTACTTC.

The chain employs TRBV6-2 or TRBV6-3 and TRBJ2-2; 8 bases are a match to TRBD1. The V segment lost 6 bases and the J segment 4 bases; nucleotides outside the gene matches: 10. In germline, CDR1 is MNHEY, CDR2 SVGEGT. CDR3 length: 16 residues. This chain's CDR3 is CASRGLRDRLTGELFF. The DNA of the CDR3 is TGTGCCAGCAGGGGGCTCCGGGACAGGCTCACCGGGGAGCTGTTTTTT.

In this sample, this clonotype turned up many times. The rearrangement links TRBV6-1 to TRBJ2-1; possible D gene TRBD2, 6 bases. Trimming removed 2 bases at V and 4 bases at J, with 12 bases between. This CDR3 is 15 amino acids long. Germline V gene sequence: CDR1 MNHNS, CDR2 SASEGT. The CDR3 is CASSEIGLQYNEQFF. In DNA form, the CDR3 reads TGTGCCAGCAGTGAAATCGGACTACAGTACAATGAGCAGTTCTTC.

With regard to this clonotype: A far larger clone is a single base away, which makes a read error likely. The V and J genes are TRBV20-1 and TRBJ2-1; perhaps D is TRBD1 or TRBD2 (5 bases each). V was cut by 0 bases and J by 10 bases, with 16 bases left in between. This CDR3 has 14 amino acids. Germline CDR1 reads DFQATT; CDR2 reads SNEGSKA (reference sequence). This CDR3 is CSARDLGEFYEQFF. As DNA, the CDR3 is TGCAGTGCTAGAGATTTGGGGGAGTTCTACGAGCAGTTCTTC.

As concerns this clonotype: This is likely an artifact of a read error, given a far larger clone one base away. The J gene is TRBJ2-6, the V gene TRBV6-4; maybe TRBD1 (5 bases). CDR1 MRHNA and CDR2 SNTAGT come from the germline V gene. The CDR3 runs to 17 residues. CDR3 loop: CASSYEHRSSWANVLTF. In DNA, the CDR3 is TGTGCCAGCAGTTACGAGCACAGGAGCTCTTGGGCCAACGTCCTGACTTTC.

This clonotype was recorded at least ten times. The genes are TRBV15 and TRBJ2-3; no definite D call. V lost 0 bases to trimming and J lost 6 bases, with 4 bases between them. CDR3 size: 12 residues. Germline assignment: CDR1 LNHNV and CDR2 YYDKDF (reference sequence). CDR3 coding DNA: TGTGCCACCAGCAGAGATGGGGATACGCAGTATTTT. This encodes CATSRDGDTQYF.